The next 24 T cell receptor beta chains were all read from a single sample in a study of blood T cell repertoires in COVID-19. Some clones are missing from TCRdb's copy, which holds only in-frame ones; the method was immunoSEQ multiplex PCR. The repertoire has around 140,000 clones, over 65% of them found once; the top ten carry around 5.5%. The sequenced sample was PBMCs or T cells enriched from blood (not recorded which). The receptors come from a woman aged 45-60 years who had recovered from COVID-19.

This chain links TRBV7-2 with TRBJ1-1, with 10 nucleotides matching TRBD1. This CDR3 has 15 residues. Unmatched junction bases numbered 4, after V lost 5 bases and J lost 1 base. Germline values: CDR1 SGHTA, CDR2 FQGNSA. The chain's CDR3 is CASSQTGGWNTEAFF. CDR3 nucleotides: TGTGCCAGCAGCCAGACAGGGGGCTGGAACACTGAAGCTTTCTTT.

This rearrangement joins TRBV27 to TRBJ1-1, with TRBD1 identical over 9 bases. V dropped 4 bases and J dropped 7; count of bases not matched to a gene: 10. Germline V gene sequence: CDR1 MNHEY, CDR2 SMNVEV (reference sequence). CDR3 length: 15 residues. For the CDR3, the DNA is TGTGCCAGCAGTTCGACGTGGGACAGGGAGGGTGAAGCTTTCTTT. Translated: CASSSTWDREGEAFF.

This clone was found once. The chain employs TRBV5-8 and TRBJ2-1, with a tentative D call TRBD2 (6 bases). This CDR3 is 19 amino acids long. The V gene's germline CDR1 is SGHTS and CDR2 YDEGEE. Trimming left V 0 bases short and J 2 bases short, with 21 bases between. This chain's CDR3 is CASSLVFNDGGVTYNEQFF. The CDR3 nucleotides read TGTGCCAGCAGCTTGGTTTTTAATGACGGCGGGGTAACCTACAATGAGCAGTTCTTC.

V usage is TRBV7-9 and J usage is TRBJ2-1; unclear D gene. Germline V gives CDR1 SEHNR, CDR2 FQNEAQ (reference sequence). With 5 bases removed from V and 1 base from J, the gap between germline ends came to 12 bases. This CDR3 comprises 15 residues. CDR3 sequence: CASSPLAESYNEQFF. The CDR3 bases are TGTGCCAGCAGCCCTTTGGCGGAGTCCTACAATGAGCAGTTCTTC.

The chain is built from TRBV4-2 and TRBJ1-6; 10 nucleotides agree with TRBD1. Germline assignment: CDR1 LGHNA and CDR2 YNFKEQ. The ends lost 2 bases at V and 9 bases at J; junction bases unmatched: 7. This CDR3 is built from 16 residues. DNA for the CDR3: TGTGCCAGCAGCCAAAGGACCGGGACAGGGGTTTCACCCCTCCACTTT. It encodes CASSQRTGTGVSPLHF.

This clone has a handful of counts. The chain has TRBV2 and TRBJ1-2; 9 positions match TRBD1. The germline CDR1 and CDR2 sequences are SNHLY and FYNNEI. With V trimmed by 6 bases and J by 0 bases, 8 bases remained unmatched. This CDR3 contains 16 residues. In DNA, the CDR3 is TGTGCCAGCAGCGAGATCCGACAGGGGGCTAACTATGGCTACACCTTC. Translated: CASSEIRQGANYGYTF.

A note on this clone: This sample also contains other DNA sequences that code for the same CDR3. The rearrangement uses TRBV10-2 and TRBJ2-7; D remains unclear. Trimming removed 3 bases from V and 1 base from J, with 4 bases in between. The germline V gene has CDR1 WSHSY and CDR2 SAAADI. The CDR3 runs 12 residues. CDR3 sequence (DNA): TGCGCCAGCAGTGACAGATCCTACGAGCAGTACGTC. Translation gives CASSDRSYEQYV.

DNA for the CDR3: TGTGCCAGCAAAAAACAGGGTTGGGGCTCTGGAAACACCATATATTTT. Its translation: CASKKQGWGSGNTIYF. The rearrangement joins TRBV28 to TRBJ1-3; possible D gene TRBD1, 6 bases. The CDR3 contains 16 residues. Germline CDR1 reads MDHEN; CDR2 reads SYDVKM. Trimming took off 7 bases at V and 0 bases at J, with 16 bases between the two ends.

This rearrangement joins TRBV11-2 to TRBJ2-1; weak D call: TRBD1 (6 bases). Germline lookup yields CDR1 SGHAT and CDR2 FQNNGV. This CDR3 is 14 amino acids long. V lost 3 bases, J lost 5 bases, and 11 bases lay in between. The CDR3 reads CASSFNRADNEQFF. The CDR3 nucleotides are TGTGCCAGCAGCTTTAACAGGGCGGACAATGAGCAGTTCTTC. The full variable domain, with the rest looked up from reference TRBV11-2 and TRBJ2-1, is EAGVAQSPRYKIIEKRQSVAFWCNPISGHATLYWYQQILGQGPKLLIQFQNNGVVDDSQLPKDRFSAERLKGVDSTLKIQPAKLEDSAVYLCASSFNRADNEQFFGPGTRLTVL.

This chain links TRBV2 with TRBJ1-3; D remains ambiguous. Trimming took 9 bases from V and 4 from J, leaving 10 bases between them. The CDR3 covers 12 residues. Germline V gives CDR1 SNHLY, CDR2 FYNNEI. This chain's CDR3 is CARGRPGNTIYF. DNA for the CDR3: TGTGCCAGAGGGAGGCCCGGAAACACCATATATTTT.

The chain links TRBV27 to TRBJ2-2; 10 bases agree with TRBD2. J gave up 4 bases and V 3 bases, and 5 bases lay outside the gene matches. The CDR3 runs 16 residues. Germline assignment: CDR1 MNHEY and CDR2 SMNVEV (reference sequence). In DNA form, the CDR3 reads TGTGCCAGCAGTTTCCTAGCGGGGGATAGCACCGGGGAGCTGTTTTTT. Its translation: CASSFLAGDSTGELFF.

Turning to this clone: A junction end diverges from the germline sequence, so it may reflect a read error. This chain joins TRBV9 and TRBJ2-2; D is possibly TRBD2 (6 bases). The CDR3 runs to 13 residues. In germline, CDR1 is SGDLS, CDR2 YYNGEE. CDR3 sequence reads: CASSGGNPGELFF. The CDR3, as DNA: TGTGCCAGCAGCGGCGGGAACCCCGGGGAGCTGTTTTTT.

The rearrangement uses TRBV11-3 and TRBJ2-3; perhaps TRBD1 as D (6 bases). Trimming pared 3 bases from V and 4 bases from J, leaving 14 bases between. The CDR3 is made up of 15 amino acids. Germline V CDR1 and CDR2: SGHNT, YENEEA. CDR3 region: CASSLGAGVSDTQYF. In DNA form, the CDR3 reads TGTGCCAGCAGCTTGGGGGCAGGGGTATCAGATACGCAGTATTTT.

CDR3 in DNA: TGTGCCAGCAGTGGGACAGGACGGAGCTATGGCTACACCTTC. Its translation: CASSGTGRSYGYTF. V is TRBV28 and J is TRBJ1-2, with 8 bases fitting TRBD1. This CDR3 comprises 14 residues. The V gene's germline CDR1 is MDHEN and CDR2 SYDVKM. V was pared by 5 bases and J by 4 bases, with 6 bases of the junction left unmatched.

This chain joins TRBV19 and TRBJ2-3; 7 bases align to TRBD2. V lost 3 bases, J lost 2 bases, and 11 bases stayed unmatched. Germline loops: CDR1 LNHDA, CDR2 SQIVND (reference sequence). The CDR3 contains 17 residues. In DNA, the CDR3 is TGTGCCAGTAGTATGAGGGAGGCGGGGGTCTACACAGATACGCAGTATTTT. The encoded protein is CASSMREAGVYTDTQYF.

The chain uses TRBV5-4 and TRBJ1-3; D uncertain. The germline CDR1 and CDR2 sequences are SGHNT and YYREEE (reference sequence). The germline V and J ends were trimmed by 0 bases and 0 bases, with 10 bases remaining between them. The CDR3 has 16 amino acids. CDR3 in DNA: TGTGCCAGCAGCTTGGGGCAGCGTACCTCTGGAAACACCATATATTTT. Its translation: CASSLGQRTSGNTIYF.

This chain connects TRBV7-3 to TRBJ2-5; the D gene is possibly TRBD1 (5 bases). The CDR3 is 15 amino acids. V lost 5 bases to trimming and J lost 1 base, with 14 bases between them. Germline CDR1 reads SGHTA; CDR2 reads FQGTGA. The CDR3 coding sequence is TGTGCCAGCAGCAGAACAGGAAACAGCCAAGAGACCCAGTACTTC. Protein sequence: CASSRTGNSQETQYF.

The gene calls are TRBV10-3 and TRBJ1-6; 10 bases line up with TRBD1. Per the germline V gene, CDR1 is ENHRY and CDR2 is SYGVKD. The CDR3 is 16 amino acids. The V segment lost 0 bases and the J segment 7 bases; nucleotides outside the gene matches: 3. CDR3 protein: CAISESGTGVNSPLHF. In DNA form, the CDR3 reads TGTGCCATCAGTGAGTCAGGGACAGGGGTGAATTCACCCCTCCACTTT.

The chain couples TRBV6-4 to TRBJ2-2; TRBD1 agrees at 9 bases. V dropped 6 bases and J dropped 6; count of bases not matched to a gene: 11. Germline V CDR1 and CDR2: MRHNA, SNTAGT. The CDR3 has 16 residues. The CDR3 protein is CASSVTTGTGPGELFF. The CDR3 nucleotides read TGTGCCAGCAGCGTAACAACCGGGACAGGGCCCGGGGAGCTGTTTTTT.

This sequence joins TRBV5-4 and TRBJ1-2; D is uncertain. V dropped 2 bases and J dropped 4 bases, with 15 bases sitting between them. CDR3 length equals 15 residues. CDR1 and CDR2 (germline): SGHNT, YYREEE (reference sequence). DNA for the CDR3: TGTGCCAGCAGCTTTGACGCTGGAGGGTCCTATGGCTACACCTTC. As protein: CASSFDAGGSYGYTF. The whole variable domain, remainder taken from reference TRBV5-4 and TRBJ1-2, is ETGVTQSPTHLIKTRGQQVTLRCSSQSGHNTVSWYQQALGQGPQFIFQYYREEENGRGNFPPRFSGLQFPNYSSELNVNALELDDSALYLCASSFDAGGSYGYTFGSGTRLTVV.

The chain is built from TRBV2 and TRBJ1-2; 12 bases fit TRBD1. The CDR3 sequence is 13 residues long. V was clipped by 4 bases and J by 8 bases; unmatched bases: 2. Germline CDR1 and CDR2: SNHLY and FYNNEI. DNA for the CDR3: TGTGCCAGCAGTGGGGACAGGGGGCTAGGCTACACCTTC. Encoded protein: CASSGDRGLGYTF.

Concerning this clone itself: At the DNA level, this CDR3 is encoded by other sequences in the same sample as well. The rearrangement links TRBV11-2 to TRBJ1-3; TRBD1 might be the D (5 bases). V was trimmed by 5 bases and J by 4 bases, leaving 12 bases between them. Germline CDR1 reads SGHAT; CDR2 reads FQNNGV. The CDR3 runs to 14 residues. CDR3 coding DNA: TGTGCCAGCAGCCTTAATCAGGGAGGAAACACCATATATTTT. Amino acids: CASSLNQGGNTIYF.

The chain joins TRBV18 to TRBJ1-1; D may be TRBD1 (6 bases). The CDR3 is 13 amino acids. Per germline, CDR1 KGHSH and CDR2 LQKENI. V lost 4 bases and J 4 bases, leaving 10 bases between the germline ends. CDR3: CASSQGVGTEAFF. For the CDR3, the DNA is TGTGCCAGCTCACAGGGGGTGGGCACTGAAGCTTTCTTT.

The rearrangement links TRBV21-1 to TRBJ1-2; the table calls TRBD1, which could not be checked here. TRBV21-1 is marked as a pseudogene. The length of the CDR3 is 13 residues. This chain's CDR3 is CASSKSGDYGYTF. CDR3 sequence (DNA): TGTGCCAGCAGCAAATCAGGGGACTATGGCTACACCTTC.